This T cell receptor beta chain was recorded in a study of blood T cell repertoires in COVID-19. Study information: Collection of acute and convalescent COVID-19 samples took place in the United States, Italy and Spain. PBMCs, B-cell-depleted T cells, or T cells provided the cDNA or gDNA that made up the material.

Original handling: By means of reference gene primer amplification, nucleated cell counts were estimated. Using immunoSEQ multiplex PCR, the repertoire was profiled, and TCRdb retains in-frame clones only, with some absent. The V and J calls and the clone size are those of that table, but D and trimming were determined from the DNA. This repertoire shows around 200,000 clones, more than 60% found once; its top ten account for 13%. Trimming took 1 base from V and 0 from J; bases not matched to a gene: 0. There are 15 residues in the CDR3. CDR1 is SGHTA, CDR2 FQGNSA, per germline. The TCR sequence derives from a man between 45 and 60 years old who had recovered from COVID-19. The sequenced sample consisted of peripheral blood. The chain joins TRBV7-2 to TRBJ2-1, with TRBD1 identical over 7 bases. As DNA, the CDR3 is TGTGCCAGCAGCTTAGGGACAGGCTCCTACAATGAGCAGTTCTTC. Translating gives CASSLGTGSYNEQFF.